These T cell receptor beta chains were read from a single sample in a study of OX40 agonist ivuxolimab in advanced cancers. The assay was immunoSEQ multiplex PCR, and TCRdb's table has in-frame clones only and misses some. This sample has 50,000 to 65,000 clones, with just under 90% found just once. This sample comprised CD4+ or CD8+ T cells sorted from blood, obtained in a trial of the OX40 agonist ivuxolimab. The source of these receptors is an adult with an advanced solid tumor such as melanoma, head and neck, liver or kidney cancer. Each CDR3 is given with its conserved first and last residue. D genes are given only for firm matches. Size values are once, few and many counts, or a class for expanded clones, and some rows have none.

>.|TRBV10-1|TRBJ2-2|.
TGCGCCAGCAGTGAGGCCGGGGCGAACACCGGGGAGCTGTTTTTT
CASSEAGANTGELFF
>.|TRBV18|TRBJ2-7|TRBD2
TGTGCCAGCTCGCCTTTAACGGGAGGTCTCTCCTACGAGCAGTACTTC
CASSPLTGGLSYEQYF
>.|TRBV6-6|TRBJ1-2|.
TGTGCCAGCAGTTACAAGGCCTATGGCTACACCTTC
CASSYKAYGYTF
>.|TRBV5-4|TRBJ1-3|.
TGTGCCAGCAGCTTGGTGGGACAAAGAAACACCATATATTTT
CASSLVGQRNTIYF
>.|TRBV5-4|TRBJ1-2|.
TGTGCCAGCAGCGCGGGACGGAACTATGGCTACACCTTC
CASSAGRNYGYTF
>.|TRBV6-5|TRBJ1-5|.
TGTGCCAGCCGACGGCCCAATCAGCCCCAGCATTTT
CASRRPNQPQHF
>.|TRBV15|TRBJ2-1|.
TGTGCCACCAGCAGAGTTGGGGGAGGTAGCAATGAGCAGTTCTTC
CATSRVGGGSNEQFF
>.|TRBV7-9|TRBJ1-2|.
TGTGCCAGCAGCCCAGGGCCTAACTATGGCTACACCTTC
CASSPGPNYGYTF
>.|TRBV7-2|TRBJ1-2|TRBD1
TGTGCCAGCAGCTTACAGGGGGGTAGCTACACCTTC
CASSLQGGSYTF
>.|TRBV27|TRBJ2-7|TRBD2
TGTGCCAGCAGTTCCAACCTACTAGCGGGAATAATGGAGCAGTACTTC
CASSSNLLAGIMEQYF
>.|TRBV7-2|TRBJ2-2|TRBD2
TGTGCCAGCAGCCCCGACCTGAACCTACTAGCGGGATCCACCGGGGAGCTGTTTTTT
CASSPDLNLLAGSTGELFF
>.|TRBV10-3|TRBJ1-2|.
TGTGCCATCAGTGCGGACGGGTATGGCTACACCTTC
CAISADGYGYTF
>few|TRBV7-2|TRBJ1-5|.
TGTGCCAGCAGCTTAGCTATCGGGATTGGTGATCAGCCCCAGCATTTT
CASSLAIGIGDQPQHF
>.|TRBV6-5|TRBJ2-7|.
TGTGCCAGCAGTTATAGTGTGGGCCCCTACGAGCAGTACTTC
CASSYSVGPYEQYF
>few|TRBV10-3|TRBJ1-1|.
TGTGCCATCACTCGGGTACTGGGCGGCAAGAACACTGAAGCTTTCTTT
CAITRVLGGKNTEAFF
>.|TRBV5-1|TRBJ2-3|TRBD1
TGCGCCAGCAGCTCAGGACAGGGGTTCACAGATACGCAGTATTTT
CASSSGQGFTDTQYF
>.|TRBV11-2|TRBJ2-7|.
TGTGCCAGCAGCCCTACCCTGGGAAACGAGCAGTACTTC
CASSPTLGNEQYF
>.|TRBV11-2|TRBJ2-5|TRBD2
TGTGCCAGCGGGAGGGGCGTACAGACCCAGTACTTC
CASGRGVQTQYF
>.|TRBV29-1|TRBJ2-3|.
TGCAGCGCTACACTAGGGCTTGGAGATACGCAGTATTTT
CSATLGLGDTQYF
>.|TRBV7-9|TRBJ1-2|.
TGTGCCAGCAGCTTAGACGGTCCAGATGGCTACACCTTC
CASSLDGPDGYTF
>.|TRBV11-3|TRBJ2-2|TRBD1
TGTGCCAGCAGCTTCCCCAGGGACAGGGGAGGCACCGGGGAGCTGTTTTTT
CASSFPRDRGGTGELFF
>.|TRBV27|TRBJ1-2|.
TGTGCCAGCAGTTCCGCAGGGGCCCCTAACTATGGCTACACCTTC
CASSSAGAPNYGYTF
>.|TRBV4-3|TRBJ1-1|.
TGCGCCAGCAGCCACGCTACAGAGAACACTGAAGCTTTCTTT
CASSHATENTEAFF
>.|TRBV27|TRBJ2-2|.
TGTGCCAGCCAGGGACGGGGGGCGTGGACCGGGGAGCTGTTTTTT
CASQGRGAWTGELFF
>.|TRBV6-5|TRBJ2-7|TRBD2
TGTGCCAGCAGTTCTAGCGGTTCCTACGAGCAGTACTTC
CASSSSGSYEQYF
>.|TRBV27|TRBJ2-1|TRBD1
TGTGCCAGCAGTCCTGGGGACAGTTACAATGAGCAGTTCTTC
CASSPGDSYNEQFF
>once|TRBV28|TRBJ1-1|.
TGTGCCAGCAGTTTATCCTCGACAGCGAGTGAAGCTTTCTTT
CASSLSSTASEAFF
>once|TRBV29-1|TRBJ1-1|.
TGCAGCGCCGTGCGGGTTGACACTGAAGCTTTCTTT
CSAVRVDTEAFF
>.|TRBV7-2|TRBJ1-5|.
TGTGCCAGCAGCCAGGGACAACGCAATCAGCCCCAGCATTTT
CASSQGQRNQPQHF
>.|TRBV5-1|TRBJ2-3|TRBD2
TGCGCCAGCAGAACCATAGCGGGACAAACAGATACGCAGTATTTT
CASRTIAGQTDTQYF
>few|TRBV28|TRBJ1-2|TRBD1
TGTGCCAGCAGTTTTCAGACAGGGGGCAGCTACACCTTC
CASSFQTGGSYTF
>.|TRBV5-1|TRBJ2-7|TRBD2
TGCGCCAGCAGCTTGGAGACTAGCGGGGGGGCCTACTCGGAGCAGTACTTC
CASSLETSGGAYSEQYF
>.|TRBV5-1|TRBJ2-7|.
TGCGCCAGCAGCTTGGCCTTCTCTGCCTACGAGCAGTACTTC
CASSLAFSAYEQYF
>once|TRBV5-8|TRBJ2-3|TRBD1
TGTGCCAGCAGCTTGGACAGGGGTGCGCAGTATTTT
CASSLDRGAQYF
>.|TRBV5-4|TRBJ1-2|.
TGTGCCAGCAGCTTGGGGGGGCGGGATGGCTACACCTTC
CASSLGGRDGYTF
>once|TRBV19|TRBJ2-1|.
TGTGCCAGTAGAAAAGGGATCGGCAATGAGCAGTTCTTC
CASRKGIGNEQFF
>few|TRBV18|TRBJ1-6|.
TGTGCCAGCTCACCTCCGGGGGAGACGAATTCACCCCTCCACTTT
CASSPPGETNSPLHF
>.|TRBV18|TRBJ2-7|TRBD1
TGTGCCAGCTCACGGGGACAGGTCTACGAGCAGTACTTC
CASSRGQVYEQYF
>.|TRBV29-1|TRBJ1-3|.
TGCAGCGTTGCGTGGACTGCTGGAAACACCATATATTTT
CSVAWTAGNTIYF
>.|TRBV7-3|TRBJ1-5|.
TGTGCCAGCAGCCTATACAGGGAGCTATGGAATCAGCCCCAGCATTTT
CASSLYRELWNQPQHF
>few|TRBV6-5|TRBJ2-3|TRBD2
TGTGCCAGCAGCCTTAGCGGGATAGCGACAGATACGCAGTATTTT
CASSLSGIATDTQYF
>.|TRBV14|TRBJ1-1|.
TGTGCCAGCAGCCAAGATGGCCGACCTTCAAGAGGGAACACTGAAGCTTTCTTT
CASSQDGRPSRGNTEAFF
>.|TRBV28|TRBJ1-1|TRBD1
TGTGCCAGCAGTTTAGCGACCCCGAGACAGGGTCCAGCTTTCTTT
CASSLATPRQGPAFF
>.|TRBV18|TRBJ2-5|TRBD1
TGTGCCAGCTCACCCGGACAGGGGGAGACCCAGTACTTC
CASSPGQGETQYF
>.|TRBV11-3|TRBJ2-3|.
TGTGCCAGCAGCTCCCCGGACGGAAGAAACACAGATACGCAGTATTTT
CASSSPDGRNTDTQYF
>.|TRBV5-1|TRBJ2-3|.
TGCGCCAGCAGCTTGTCCCAGGGGTCAGATACGCAGTATTTT
CASSLSQGSDTQYF
>.|TRBV6-5|TRBJ1-1|.
TGTGCCAGTATCCCGGAGGGGTACGCTGAAGCTTTCTTT
CASIPEGYAEAFF
>.|TRBV7-9|TRBJ1-1|.
TGTGCCGCCGCCGCCAGTGTGAACACTGAAGCTTTCTTT
CAAAASVNTEAFF
>.|TRBV20-1|TRBJ2-5|.
TGCAGTGCCATGGGGGTGGAGACCCAGTACTTC
CSAMGVETQYF
>.|TRBV6-5|TRBJ2-5|.
TGTGCCAGCAGCGCCGGGACAAAAGAGACCCAGTACTTC
CASSAGTKETQYF
>.|TRBV30|TRBJ1-1|.
TGTGCCCCTTGGCGCCAAACGGAAGCTTTCTTT
CAPWRQTEAFF
>.|TRBV29-1|TRBJ1-5|.
TGCAGCGTTGGGACAGATAGCAATCAGCCCCAGCATTTT
CSVGTDSNQPQHF
>once|TRBV28|TRBJ2-5|.
TGTGCCAGCAGTTTTCTCGAGACCCAGTACTTC
CASSFLETQYF
>once|TRBV7-3|TRBJ2-1|.
TGTGCCAGCAGCTCATTTCGCTCTTATTTCAATGAGCAGTTCTTC
CASSSFRSYFNEQFF
>.|TRBV7-6|TRBJ2-1|.
TGTGCCAGCAGCTTAGTCACGGGGAATGAGCAGTTCTTC
CASSLVTGNEQFF